This T cell receptor (beta chain) was identified during a study of tumor-infiltrating lymphocytes in primary liver carcinoma. In the study overall: Donors had hepatocellular carcinoma or combined HCC and intrahepatic cholangiocarcinoma. Productive TCRbeta read counts per sample ran from roughly 3.5 to 6.8 million and were similar across tissue types.

The source material, roughly 18-33 mg of unsorted bulk tissue, was used to co-extract RNA and DNA. Patients were treatment-naive with chronic HBV infection. Points on this clonotype: An end of the junction does not agree with germline; a read error may underlie this.

CDR3 length: 17 amino acids. In germline, CDR1 is SGHAT, CDR2 FQNNGV. With a constant-region primer, TCR beta cDNA was made from 450 to 500 ng of total RNA. A slightly modified ARM-PCR protocol with three nested multiplex PCR rounds produced these TCR beta libraries. Primers for the first two PCR rounds were TRBV1-TRBV30 forward primers and a C-beta reverse primer (roughly 10 cycles per round). One entry per CDR3 protein results from TCRdb running MiXCR on the multiplex PCR reads. The repertoire holds over 100,000 distinct CDR3 sequences, with 65% to 75% as singletons. The rearrangement joins TRBV11-2 to TRBJ2-3; D call uncertain. The sequencing sample was made of tumor-adjacent normal liver tissue. This clonotype originated in a woman in her fifties or sixties with primary liver carcinoma and hepatitis B virus infection. CDR3 sequence: CVSTLGIRREGTDTQYF. The CDR3 nucleotides read TGTGTCAGCACCTTAGGGATACGAAGGGAAGGCACAGATACGCAGTATTTT. Filled out from reference TRBV11-2 and TRBJ2-3, the complete variable domain reads EAGVAQSPRYKIIEKRQSVAFWCNPISGHATLYWYQQILGQGPKLLIQFQNNGVVDDSQLPKDRFSAERLKGVDSTLKIQPAKLEDSAVYLCVSTLGIRREGTDTQYFGPGTRLTVL.